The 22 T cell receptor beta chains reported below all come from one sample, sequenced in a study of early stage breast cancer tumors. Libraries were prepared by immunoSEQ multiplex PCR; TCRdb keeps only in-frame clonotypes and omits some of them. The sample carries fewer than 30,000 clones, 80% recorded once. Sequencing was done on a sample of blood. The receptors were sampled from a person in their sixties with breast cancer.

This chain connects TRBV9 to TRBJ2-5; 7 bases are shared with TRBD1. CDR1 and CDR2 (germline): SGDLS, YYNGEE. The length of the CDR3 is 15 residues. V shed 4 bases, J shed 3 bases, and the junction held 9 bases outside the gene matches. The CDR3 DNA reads TGTGCCAGCAGCCTTAGCGCCGGGACAGAAGAGACCCAGTACTTC. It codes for CASSLSAGTEETQYF.

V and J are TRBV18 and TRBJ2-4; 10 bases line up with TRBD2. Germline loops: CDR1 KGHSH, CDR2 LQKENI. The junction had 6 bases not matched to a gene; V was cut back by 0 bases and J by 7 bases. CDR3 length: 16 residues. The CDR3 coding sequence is TGTGCCAGCTCACCACCGGAGCTAGCGGGAGCTAACATTCAGTACTTC. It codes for CASSPPELAGANIQYF.

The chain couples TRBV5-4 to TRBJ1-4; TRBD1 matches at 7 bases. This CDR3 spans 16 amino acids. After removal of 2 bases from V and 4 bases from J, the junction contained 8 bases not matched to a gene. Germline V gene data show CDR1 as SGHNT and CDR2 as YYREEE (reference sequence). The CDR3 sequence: CASSLGPGGNNEKLFF. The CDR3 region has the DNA TGTGCCAGCAGCTTAGGGCCAGGGGGGAATAATGAAAAACTGTTTTTT.

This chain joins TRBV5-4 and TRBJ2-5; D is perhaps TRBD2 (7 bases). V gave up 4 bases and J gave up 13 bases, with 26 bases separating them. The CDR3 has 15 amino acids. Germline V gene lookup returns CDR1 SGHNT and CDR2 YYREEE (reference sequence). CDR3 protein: CASSPGGPQLQMRYF. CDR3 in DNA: TGTGCCAGCAGCCCGGGGGGCCCCCAGTTGCAGATGCGGTACTTC.

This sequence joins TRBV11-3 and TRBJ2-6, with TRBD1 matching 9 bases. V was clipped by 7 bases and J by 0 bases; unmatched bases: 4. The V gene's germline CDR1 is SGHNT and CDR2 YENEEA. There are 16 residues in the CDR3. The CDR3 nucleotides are TGTGCCAGCACTGACAGGGGGGCCTCTGGGGCCAACGTCCTGACTTTC. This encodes CASTDRGASGANVLTF.

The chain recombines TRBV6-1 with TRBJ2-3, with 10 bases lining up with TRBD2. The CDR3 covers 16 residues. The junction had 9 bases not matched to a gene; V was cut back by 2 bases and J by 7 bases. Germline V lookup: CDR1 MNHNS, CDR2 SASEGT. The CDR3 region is CASSETAAGGQNTQYF. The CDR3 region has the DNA TGTGCCAGCAGTGAAACAGCAGCGGGAGGGCAGAATACGCAGTATTTT.

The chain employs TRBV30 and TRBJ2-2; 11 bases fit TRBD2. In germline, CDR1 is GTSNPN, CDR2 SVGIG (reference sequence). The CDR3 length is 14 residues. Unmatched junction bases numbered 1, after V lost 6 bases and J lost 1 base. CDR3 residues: CACGTSGNTGELFF. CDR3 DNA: TGTGCCTGCGGGACTAGCGGGAACACCGGGGAGCTGTTTTTT.

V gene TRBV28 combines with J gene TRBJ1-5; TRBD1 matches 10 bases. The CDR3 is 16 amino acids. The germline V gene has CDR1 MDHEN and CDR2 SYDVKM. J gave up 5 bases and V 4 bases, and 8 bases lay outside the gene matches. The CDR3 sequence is CASSSEGQGRYQPQHF. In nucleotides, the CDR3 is TGTGCCAGCAGTTCCGAGGGACAGGGGCGATATCAGCCCCAGCATTTT.

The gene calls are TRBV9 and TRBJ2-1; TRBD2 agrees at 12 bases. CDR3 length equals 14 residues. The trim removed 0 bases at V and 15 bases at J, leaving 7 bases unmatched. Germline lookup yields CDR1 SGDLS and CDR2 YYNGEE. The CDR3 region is CASSVGTSGMEAFF. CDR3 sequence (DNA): TGTGCCAGCAGCGTAGGGACTAGCGGGATGGAGGCGTTCTTC. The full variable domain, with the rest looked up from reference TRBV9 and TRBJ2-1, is DSGVTQTPKHLITATGQRVTLRCSPRSGDLSVYWYQQSLDQGLQFLIQYYNGEERAKGNILERFSAQQFPDLHSELNLSSLELGDSALYFCASSVGTSGMEAFFGPGTRLTVL.

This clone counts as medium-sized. CDR3 protein: CASSFGSGPFYGYTF. The CDR3 DNA reads TGTGCCAGCAGCTTCGGAAGCGGGCCTTTCTATGGCTACACCTTC. The V call is TRBV5-6, the J call TRBJ1-2; D is undetermined. The germline V and J ends were trimmed by 2 bases and 4 bases, with 15 bases remaining between them. Per germline, CDR1 SGHDT and CDR2 YYEEEE. The CDR3 runs 15 residues.

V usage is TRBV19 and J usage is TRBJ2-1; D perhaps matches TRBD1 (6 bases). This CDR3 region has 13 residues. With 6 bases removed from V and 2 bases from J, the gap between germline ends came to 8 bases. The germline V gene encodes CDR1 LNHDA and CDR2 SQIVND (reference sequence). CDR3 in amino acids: CASRTGAYNEQFF. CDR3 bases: TGTGCCAGTAGGACAGGAGCCTACAATGAGCAGTTCTTC. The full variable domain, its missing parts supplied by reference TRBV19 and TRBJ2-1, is DGGITQSPKYLFRKEGQNVTLSCEQNLNHDAMYWYRQDPGQGLRLIYYSQIVNDFQKGDIAEGYSVSREKKESFPLTVTSAQKNPTAFYLCASRTGAYNEQFFGPGTRLTVL.

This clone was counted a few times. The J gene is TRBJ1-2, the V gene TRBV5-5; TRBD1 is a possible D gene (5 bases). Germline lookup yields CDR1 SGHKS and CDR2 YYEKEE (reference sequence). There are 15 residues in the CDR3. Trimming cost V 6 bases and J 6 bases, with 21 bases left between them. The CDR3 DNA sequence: TGTGCCAGCACTCAAACCACAGGCCCCAGCCATGGCTACACCTTC. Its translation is CASTQTTGPSHGYTF. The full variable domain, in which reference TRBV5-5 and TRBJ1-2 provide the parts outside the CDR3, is DAGVTQSPTHLIKTRGQQVTLRCSPISGHKSVSWYQQVLGQGPQFIFQYYEKEERGRGNFPDRFSARQFPNYSSELNVNALLLGDSALYLCASTQTTGPSHGYTFGSGTRLTVV.

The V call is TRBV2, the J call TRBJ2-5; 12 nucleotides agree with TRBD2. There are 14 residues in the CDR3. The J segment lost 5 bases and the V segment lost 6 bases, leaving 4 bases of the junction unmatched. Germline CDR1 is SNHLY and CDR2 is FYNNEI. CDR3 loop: CASSRLAGVETQYF. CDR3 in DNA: TGTGCCAGCAGCCGACTAGCGGGAGTGGAGACCCAGTACTTC.

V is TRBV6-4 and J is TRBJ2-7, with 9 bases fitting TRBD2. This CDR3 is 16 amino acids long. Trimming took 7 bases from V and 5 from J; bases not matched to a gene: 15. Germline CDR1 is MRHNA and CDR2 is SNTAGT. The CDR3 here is CASILRPGLAPDEQYF. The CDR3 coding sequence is TGTGCCAGCATCTTAAGACCGGGACTAGCTCCCGACGAGCAGTACTTC.

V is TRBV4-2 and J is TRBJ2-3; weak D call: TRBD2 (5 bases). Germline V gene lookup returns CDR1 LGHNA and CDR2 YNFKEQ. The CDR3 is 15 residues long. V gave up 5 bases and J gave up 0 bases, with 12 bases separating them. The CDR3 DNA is TGTGCCAGCAGCTCTGACGGGAAAAGCACAGATACGCAGTATTTT. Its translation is CASSSDGKSTDTQYF.

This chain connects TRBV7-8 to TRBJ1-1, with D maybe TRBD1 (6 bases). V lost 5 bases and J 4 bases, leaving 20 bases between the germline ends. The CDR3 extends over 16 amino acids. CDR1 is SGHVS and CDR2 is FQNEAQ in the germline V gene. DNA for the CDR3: TGTGCCAGCAGCCCAACTGGGCAGGGGTGGGGCACTGAAGCTTTCTTT. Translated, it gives CASSPTGQGWGTEAFF.

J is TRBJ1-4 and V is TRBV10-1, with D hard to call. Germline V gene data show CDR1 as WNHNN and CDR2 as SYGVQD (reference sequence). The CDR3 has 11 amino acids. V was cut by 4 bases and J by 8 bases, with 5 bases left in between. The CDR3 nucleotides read TGCGCCAGCAGTGGAGGGGAAAAACTGTTTTTT. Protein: CASSGGEKLFF.

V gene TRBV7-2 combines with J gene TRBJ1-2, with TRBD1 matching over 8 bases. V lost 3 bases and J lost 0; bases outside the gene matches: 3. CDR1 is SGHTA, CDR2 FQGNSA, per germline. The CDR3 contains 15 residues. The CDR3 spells CASSFGQGSNYGYTF. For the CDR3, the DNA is TGTGCCAGCAGCTTCGGACAGGGTTCTAACTATGGCTACACCTTC.

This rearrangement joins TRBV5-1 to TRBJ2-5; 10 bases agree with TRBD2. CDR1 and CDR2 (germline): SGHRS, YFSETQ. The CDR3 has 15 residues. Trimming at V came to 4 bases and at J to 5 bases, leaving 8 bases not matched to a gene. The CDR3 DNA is TGCGCCAGCAGCCCAGCGGGAGGGCCGGGGGAGACCCAGTACTTC. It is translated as CASSPAGGPGETQYF.

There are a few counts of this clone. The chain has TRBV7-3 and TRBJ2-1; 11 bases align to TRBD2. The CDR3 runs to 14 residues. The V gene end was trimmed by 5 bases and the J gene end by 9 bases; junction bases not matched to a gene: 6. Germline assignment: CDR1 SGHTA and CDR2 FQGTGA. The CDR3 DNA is TGTGCCAGCAGCCCGCAGACTAGCGGGACTGAGCAGTTCTTC. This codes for CASSPQTSGTEQFF.

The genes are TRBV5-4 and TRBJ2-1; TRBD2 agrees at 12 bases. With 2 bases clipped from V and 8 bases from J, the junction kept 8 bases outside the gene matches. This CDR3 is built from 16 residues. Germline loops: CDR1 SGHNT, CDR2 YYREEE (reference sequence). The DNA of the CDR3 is TGTGCCAGCAGCTTATTCCCTAGCGGGAGGGCGGATGAGCAGTTCTTC. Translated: CASSLFPSGRADEQFF.

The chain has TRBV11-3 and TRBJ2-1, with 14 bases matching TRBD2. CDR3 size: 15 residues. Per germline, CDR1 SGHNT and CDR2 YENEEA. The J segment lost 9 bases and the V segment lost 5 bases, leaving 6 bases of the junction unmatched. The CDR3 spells CASSPGLAGVGEQFF. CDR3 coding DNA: TGTGCCAGCAGCCCGGGACTAGCGGGAGTAGGTGAGCAGTTCTTC. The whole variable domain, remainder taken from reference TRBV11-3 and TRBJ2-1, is EAGVVQSPRYKIIEKKQPVAFWCNPISGHNTLYWYLQNLGQGPELLIRYENEEAVDDSQLPKDRFSAERLKGVDSTLKIQPAELGDSAVYLCASSPGLAGVGEQFFGPGTRLTVL.